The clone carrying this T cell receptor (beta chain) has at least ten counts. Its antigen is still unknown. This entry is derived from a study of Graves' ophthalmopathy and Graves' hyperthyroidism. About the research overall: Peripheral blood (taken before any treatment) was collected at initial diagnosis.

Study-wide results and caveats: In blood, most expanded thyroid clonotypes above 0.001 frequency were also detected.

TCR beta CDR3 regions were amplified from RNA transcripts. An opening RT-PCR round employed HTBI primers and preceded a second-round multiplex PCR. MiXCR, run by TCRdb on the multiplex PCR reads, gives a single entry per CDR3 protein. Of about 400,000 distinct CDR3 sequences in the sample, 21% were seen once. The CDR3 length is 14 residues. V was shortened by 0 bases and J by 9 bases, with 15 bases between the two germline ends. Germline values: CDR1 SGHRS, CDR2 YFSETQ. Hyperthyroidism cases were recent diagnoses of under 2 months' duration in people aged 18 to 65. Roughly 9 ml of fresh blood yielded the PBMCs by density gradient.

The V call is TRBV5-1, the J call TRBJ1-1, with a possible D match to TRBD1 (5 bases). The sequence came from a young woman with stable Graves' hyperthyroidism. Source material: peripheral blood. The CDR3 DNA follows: TGCGCCAGCAGCTTGGAGGGGAGGGGTGACCAAGCTTTCTTT. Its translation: CASSLEGRGDQAFF.